The 32 T cell receptor beta chains below all came from one sample that was sequenced in a study of T-cell memory formation after mild COVID-19. TCRdb re-analysed the 5' RACE reads in MiXCR, keeping a single row per CDR3 protein. The sample lists fewer than 550,000 distinct CDR3 sequences, around 18% seen once, with 7.5% to 10% in the top ten. The sample consisted of PBMCs or a T cell subset sorted from them (not recorded which). The source of these receptors is an adult woman who had mild COVID-19 (a few samples of this study predate the infection). Cell type and time point are not known.

This clonotype has only a few counts. The gene calls are TRBV29-1 and TRBJ1-1; D perhaps matches TRBD1 (6 bases). CDR3 length: 15 amino acids. Germline CDR1 and CDR2: SQVTM and ANQGSEA. Trimming left V 6 bases short and J 0 bases short, with 17 bases between. This chain's CDR3 is CSVRNLDSLNTEAFF. CDR3 in DNA: TGCAGCGTACGTAACTTGGACAGTCTGAACACTGAAGCTTTCTTT. Complete variable domain (other parts from reference TRBV29-1 and TRBJ1-1): SAVISQKPSRDICQRGTSLTIQCQVDSQVTMMFWYRQQPGQSLTLIATANQGSEATYESGFVIDKFPISRPNLTFSTLTVSNMSPEDSSIYLCSVRNLDSLNTEAFFGQGTRLTVV.

The gene calls are TRBV29-1 and TRBJ2-5; D might be TRBD1 or TRBD2, each matching 5 bases. CDR1 and CDR2 from the germline V gene are SQVTM and ANQGSEA. The CDR3 length is 13 residues. V lost 3 bases and J 0 bases, leaving 8 bases between the germline ends. CDR3 residues: CSVDEGYQETQYF. The CDR3 DNA reads TGCAGCGTTGATGAGGGGTACCAAGAGACCCAGTACTTC.

As concerns this clonotype: The germline gene is not matched at one end of the junction; a read error may be the cause. The chain recombines TRBV6-1 with TRBJ2-3; D is ambiguous. The CDR3 totals 16 residues. Germline CDR1 reads MNHNS; CDR2 reads SASEGT. The CDR3 loop is CASSEVGGRTTDTQYF. The CDR3 region has the DNA TGTGCAAGCAGTGAAGTCGGCGGACGTACCACAGATACGCAGTATTTT.

This clonotype was seen more than once but under ten times. The chain employs TRBV7-9 and TRBJ2-1, with TRBD2 matching 7 bases. V gave up 1 base and J gave up 6 bases; unmatched junction bases: 9. The CDR3 is 16 amino acids. The germline CDR1 and CDR2 sequences are SEHNR and FQNEAQ (reference sequence). CDR3 DNA sequence: TGTGCCAGCAGCTTAGGGGCGGGAGTATCGGGCAATGAGCAGTTCTTC. Residues: CASSLGAGVSGNEQFF.

The table lists this clonotype with a few counts. The chain carries TRBV27 and TRBJ1-1; the match to TRBD1 covers 11 bases. Germline CDR1 reads MNHEY; CDR2 reads SMNVEV (reference sequence). The CDR3 length is 14 residues. V shed 4 bases and J 6 bases; nucleotides not matched to a gene: 4. CDR3 loop: CASSYGQGAAEAFF. In DNA form, the CDR3 reads TGTGCCAGCAGTTACGGACAGGGGGCTGCTGAAGCTTTCTTT.

This clonotype was recorded a few times. In DNA, the CDR3 is TGTGCCAGCAGCATGGAATCGTGGAGGGGGCTATCCTACGAGCAGTACTTC. It encodes CASSMESWRGLSYEQYF. The V and J genes are TRBV7-9 and TRBJ2-7, with a weak D call TRBD1 (7 bases). Germline CDR1 reads SEHNR; CDR2 reads FQNEAQ (reference sequence). Trimming removed 5 bases at V and 1 base at J, with 21 bases between. The CDR3 covers 17 residues.

This clonotype came up a few times. The rearrangement joins TRBV6-8 to TRBJ1-5; no clear D gene. CDR3 length: 11 residues. CDR1 is MNHGY, CDR2 SAAAGT, per germline. The V gene lost 2 bases and the J gene lost 4 bases, with 0 bases spanning the gap. CDR3 DNA sequence: TGTGCCAGCAGTTACAATCAGCCCCAGCATTTT. Its translation is CASSYNQPQHF.

There are many counts of this clonotype. The chain uses TRBV6-1 and TRBJ2-7, with 8 bases that match TRBD1. CDR3 length equals 13 residues. V dropped 3 bases and J dropped 5; count of bases not matched to a gene: 3. Germline V CDR1 and CDR2: MNHNS, SASEGT. This CDR3 reads CASSDRGLHEQYF. The CDR3 nucleotides are TGTGCCAGCAGTGACAGGGGGCTTCACGAGCAGTACTTC.

The chain combines TRBV9 with TRBJ2-5, with D possibly matching TRBD2 (5 bases). Trimming pared 5 bases from V and 5 bases from J, leaving 22 bases between. The CDR3 runs 16 residues. Germline loops: CDR1 SGDLS, CDR2 YYNGEE. The CDR3 nucleotides read TGTGCCAGCAGTCCCGACTCGCCCGGGGTCTTCGAGACCCAGTACTTC. Protein product: CASSPDSPGVFETQYF.

This clonotype occurred many times. This sequence joins TRBV18 and TRBJ1-1, with D perhaps TRBD1 (5 bases). The CDR3 has 14 amino acids. Per germline, CDR1 KGHSH and CDR2 LQKENI. V lost 4 bases and J 2 bases, leaving 11 bases between the germline ends. The CDR3 region has the DNA TGTGCCAGCTCACGAGACAGAAAAAACACTGAAGCTTTCTTT. It is translated as CASSRDRKNTEAFF.

This clonotype was recorded a few times. This sequence joins TRBV7-2 and TRBJ2-7; TRBD2 aligns across 11 bases. After removal of 5 bases from V and 7 bases from J, the junction contained 10 bases not matched to a gene. CDR3 length: 15 amino acids. Germline CDR1 reads SGHTA; CDR2 reads FQGNSA. DNA of the CDR3: TGTGCCAGCAGCGATACTAGCGGGAGTCTGCGGGAGCAGTACTTC. This encodes CASSDTSGSLREQYF.

This clonotype was detected many times. The gene calls are TRBV4-2 and TRBJ2-7; D call uncertain. CDR1 and CDR2 from the germline V gene are LGHNA and YNFKEQ. V was pared by 1 base and J by 4 bases, with 5 bases between. This CDR3 is built from 12 residues. The CDR3 reads CASSQGGYEQYF. CDR3 bases: TGTGCCAGCAGCCAAGGGGGTTACGAGCAGTACTTC.

This clonotype has just a few counts. This rearrangement joins TRBV12-3 or TRBV12-4 to TRBJ2-3, with D tentatively TRBD1 or TRBD2 (5 bases each). The CDR3 sequence is 16 residues long. V was cut by 5 bases and J by 4 bases, with 19 bases left in between. CDR3 coding DNA: TGTGCCAGCAGTCCAGTAGGCGCGAGGGGAGCAGATACGCAGTATTTT. Translation gives CASSPVGARGADTQYF.

The V call is TRBV7-3, the J call TRBJ2-1; D remains unclear. The CDR3 totals 13 residues. The germline V gene encodes CDR1 SGHTA and CDR2 FQGTGA. The germline V and J ends were trimmed by 4 bases and 5 bases, with 9 bases remaining between them. CDR3 coding DNA: TGTGCCAGCAGCTCCGTCTCAGACAATGAGCAGTTCTTC. Protein product: CASSSVSDNEQFF.

The chain links TRBV12-3 or TRBV12-4 to TRBJ1-3, with 9 bases aligning to TRBD1. After removal of 2 bases from V and 1 base from J, the junction contained 3 bases not matched to a gene. The CDR3 sequence is 16 residues long. Written as DNA, the CDR3 is TGTGCCAGCAGTTTATTGGGACAGGGATCTGGAAACACCATATATTTT. It is translated as CASSLLGQGSGNTIYF.

The chain joins TRBV7-2 to TRBJ2-4; weak D call: TRBD1 (6 bases). Germline CDR1 is SGHTA and CDR2 is FQGNSA. CDR3 length: 17 amino acids. V lost 2 bases and J lost 0, with 14 bases in between. CDR3 in amino acids: CASSLQVLTGAKNIQYF. CDR3 sequence (DNA): TGTGCCAGCAGCTTACAGGTCCTGACAGGAGCCAAAAACATTCAGTACTTC.

V gene TRBV29-1 combines with J gene TRBJ2-1, with TRBD2 matching over 9 bases. CDR3 size: 19 residues. Germline V gene lookup returns CDR1 SQVTM and CDR2 ANQGSEA. V lost 8 bases, J lost 6 bases, and 26 bases stayed unmatched. The CDR3 spells CSPPPRGTLYPSGINEQFF. In DNA, the CDR3 is TGCAGCCCTCCCCCTCGAGGGACACTCTACCCTAGCGGGATCAATGAGCAGTTCTTC.

V usage is TRBV2 and J usage is TRBJ2-3, with 9 bases fitting TRBD2. Losses at the gene ends were 6 bases for V and 2 bases for J; bases not matched to a gene: 12. Germline V gene sequence: CDR1 SNHLY, CDR2 FYNNEI. This CDR3 spans 17 amino acids. CDR3 sequence (DNA): TGTGCCAGCAGGGACGGTGGCCTAGCGGGGCACACAGATACGCAGTATTTT. Encoded protein: CASRDGGLAGHTDTQYF. The variable domain in full, with the rest retrieved from reference TRBV2 and TRBJ2-3, is EPEVTQTPSHQVTQMGQEVILRCVPISNHLYFYWYRQILGQKVEFLVSFYNNEISEKSEIFDDQFSVERPDGSNFTLKIRSTKLEDSAMYFCASRDGGLAGHTDTQYFGPGTRLTVL.

This rearrangement joins TRBV29-1 to TRBJ2-1; 8 positions agree with TRBD2. The V gene end was trimmed by 7 bases and the J gene end by 7 bases; junction bases not matched to a gene: 9. Germline CDR1 and CDR2: SQVTM and ANQGSEA. The CDR3 spans 13 residues. CDR3 DNA: TGCAGCGGAGGGACTAGGAGTGGGAATGAGCAGTTCTTC. Protein sequence: CSGGTRSGNEQFF.

This clonotype appeared a few times. This chain connects TRBV7-3 to TRBJ2-5; a possible D gene is TRBD2 (7 bases). V was cut by 5 bases and J by 5 bases, with 24 bases left in between. The CDR3 sequence is 17 residues long. Germline V gene data show CDR1 as SGHTA and CDR2 as FQGTGA. The CDR3 is CASSPEHGTGGPETQYF. The DNA for the CDR3 is TGTGCCAGCAGCCCAGAACACGGGACGGGGGGCCCGGAGACCCAGTACTTC.

This clonotype has just a few counts. This chain joins TRBV12-5 and TRBJ1-1; D is unresolved. The germline V gene encodes CDR1 LGHNT and CDR2 FRNRAP. This CDR3 region has 13 residues. The V gene lost 11 bases and the J gene lost 0 bases, with 13 bases spanning the gap. Here the CDR3 reads CASAPGVNTEAFF. The CDR3 bases are TGTGCTTCGGCCCCTGGCGTGAACACTGAAGCTTTCTTT.

This clonotype has at least ten counts. The rearrangement links TRBV12-3 or TRBV12-4 to TRBJ1-5; TRBD1 might be the D (6 bases). Trimming pared 3 bases from V and 4 bases from J, leaving 10 bases between. The CDR3 is made up of 14 amino acids. DNA for the CDR3: TGTGCCAGCAGTTTCGGGCAGGGGAATCAGCCCCAGCATTTT. Its translation is CASSFGQGNQPQHF.

This clonotype has a handful of counts. The rearrangement links TRBV5-1 to TRBJ2-7; D is ambiguous. CDR1 and CDR2 from the germline V gene are SGHRS and YFSETQ. The V and J ends lost 2 bases and 1 base respectively, with 10 bases between them. There are 14 residues in the CDR3. This CDR3 is CASSFKGLSYEQYF. The DNA of the CDR3 is TGCGCCAGCAGCTTTAAAGGGTTATCCTACGAGCAGTACTTC.

This clonotype came up a few times. This chain connects TRBV20-1 to TRBJ2-2; 16 bases agree with TRBD2. CDR1 and CDR2 (germline): DFQATT, SNEGSKA (reference sequence). The CDR3 spans 17 residues. Trimming cost V 5 bases and J 8 bases; bases outside gene matches: 11. The CDR3 nucleotides read TGCAGTGCTGCACCAGGGACTAGCGGGAGGGCCTTTGGGGAGCTGTTTTTT. It yields the protein CSAAPGTSGRAFGELFF.

This clonotype was seen repeatedly, ten times or more. This chain joins TRBV5-5 and TRBJ2-7, with D tentatively TRBD1 or TRBD2 (5 bases each). The CDR3 is 14 residues long. With 3 bases removed from V and 4 bases from J, the gap between germline ends came to 14 bases. Looked up from germline, CDR1 is SGHKS and CDR2 is YYEKEE (reference sequence). CDR3 DNA sequence: TGTGCCAGCAGCTGGGGACCTCTAAGGTACGAGCAGTACTTC. Translated, it gives CASSWGPLRYEQYF.

This clonotype was observed a handful of times. The chain is built from TRBV20-1 and TRBJ1-2; D is unresolved. The germline gives CDR1 DFQATT, CDR2 SNEGSKA (reference sequence). The CDR3 contains 12 residues. V was trimmed by 3 bases and J by 4 bases, leaving 9 bases between them. The CDR3 bases are TGCAGTGCTAGGCGCCTGGGCTATGGCTACACCTTC. Its translation is CSARRLGYGYTF.

This clonotype showed up many times. J is TRBJ2-6 and V is TRBV6-4, with D perhaps TRBD1 or TRBD2 (5 bases each). Trimming took 2 bases from V and 4 from J, leaving 9 bases between them. The CDR3 has 15 amino acids. The germline V gene encodes CDR1 MRHNA and CDR2 SNTAGT. Here the CDR3 DNA reads TGTGCCAGCAGTGACGGGGGTAAAGGGGCCAACGTCCTGACTTTC. It encodes CASSDGGKGANVLTF.

The chain carries TRBV9 and TRBJ2-1; D is perhaps TRBD1 or TRBD2 (5 bases each). Trimming took off 4 bases at V and 7 bases at J, with 18 bases between the two ends. In germline, CDR1 is SGDLS, CDR2 YYNGEE. CDR3 length equals 15 residues. CDR3 bases: TGTGCCAGCAGCTTCCACGGGGCCGCCGTGAATGAGCAGTTCTTC. This codes for CASSFHGAAVNEQFF.

The CDR3 DNA is TGCGCCAGCAGCTTGTTCGGGGGGTCCTTCCAAGAGACCCAGTACTTC. Translated: CASSLFGGSFQETQYF. The rearrangement joins TRBV5-1 to TRBJ2-5, with TRBD2 matching over 7 bases. The ends lost 1 base at V and 1 base at J; junction bases unmatched: 7. CDR3 length equals 16 residues. Germline CDR1 reads SGHRS; CDR2 reads YFSETQ.

This clonotype was seen a few times. The chain employs TRBV7-2 and TRBJ2-1; D may be TRBD2 (6 bases). CDR1 is SGHTA and CDR2 is FQGNSA in the germline V gene. V lost 2 bases and J lost 3, with 14 bases in between. CDR3 length: 16 amino acids. CDR3 loop: CASSLTLAFGYNEQFF. The CDR3 DNA is TGTGCCAGCAGCTTAACACTAGCCTTTGGCTACAATGAGCAGTTCTTC. Drawing the rest from reference TRBV7-2 and TRBJ2-1, the complete variable domain is GAGVSQSPSNKVTEKGKDVELRCDPISGHTALYWYRQSLGQGLEFLIYFQGNSAPDKSGLPSDRFSAERTGGSVSTLTIQRTQQEDSAVYLCASSLTLAFGYNEQFFGPGTRLTVL.

DNA for the CDR3: TGCGCCAGCAGCTTGGTTGGGGGTGTAACGACAGCTGAAGCTTTCTTT. Its translation is CASSLVGGVTTAEAFF. The chain has TRBV5-1 and TRBJ1-1, with a tentative D call TRBD1 (5 bases). Germline V CDR1 and CDR2: SGHRS, YFSETQ. V was shortened by 0 bases and J by 6 bases, with 18 bases between the two germline ends. This CDR3 contains 16 residues.

In this sample, this clonotype turned up a few times. This chain uses TRBV12-3 or TRBV12-4 with TRBJ1-1, with TRBD1 identical over 7 bases. This CDR3 is built from 16 residues. After removal of 6 bases from V and 0 bases from J, the junction contained 10 bases not matched to a gene. The CDR3 region is CASRLPRDSLNTEAFF. For the CDR3, the DNA is TGTGCCAGCAGGCTACCCCGGGACAGCCTGAACACTGAAGCTTTCTTT.